Listed here is a single T cell receptor (beta chain). This clone showed up many times. It has no known antigen specificity. The read ends 3 residues early relative to the CDR3; the germline J gene fills the gap. The V end loses 0 bases and the J end loses 1 base, and a stretch of 16 bases separates them. CDR1 and CDR2 were assigned from the germline V gene as SGDLS and YYNGEE. The CDR3 spans 17 residues, from the cysteine through the phenylalanine. Part of the CDR3 DNA is given, 42 bases translated from base 1. Predominantly Caucasian heritage was noted among both the CVID patients and the healthy controls. Heparinized peripheral whole blood samples of roughly 5 to 9 ml were obtained from each donor. Genomic DNA from adults with common variable immune deficiency (CVID) and from healthy adult controls was used to sequence TCRbeta CDR3 repertoires. The control group comprised 22 healthy adult volunteers, about 12 female and approximately 10 male, aged about 23 to 66 years with a mean age of around 35. Diluted blood was subjected to density centrifugation over Hypaque 1077 or Ficoll-Paque for isolation of peripheral blood mononuclear cells. Genomic DNA was extracted from unsorted mononuclear cells by Qiagen column purification or by a centrifugation-based method.

For sequencing input, CVID and control samples contributed equivalent amounts of genomic DNA. For every sample, a 60 bp segment covering the rearranged TCRbeta CDR3 region was amplified and then sequenced. The immunoSEQ assay, a bias-corrected multiplex PCR combined with high-throughput sequencing, was used to amplify TCRbeta. As for the original processing: Every unique nucleotide sequence counted as a clone and was annotated with V, D and J genes, copy number and frequency. Sequences were labeled productive if in frame, and non-productive if out of frame or containing stop codons. Clonality was calculated from Shannon's entropy as previously described. Mean CDR3 Kyte-Doolittle hydropathy was derived from the predicted amino acid sequences of productive clones. Using the R hclust function, scaled V gene usage was clustered hierarchically with Manhattan distance and complete linkage. Sharing of clones by CDR3 amino acid sequence was evaluated by resampling 12 repertoires per group over 100 rounds. The repertoires were searched for some 70 published EBV-specific TCRbeta sequences and a few hundred published CMV-specific TCRbeta sequences. After a couple of CVID samples that produced fewer than 10,000 sequences were dropped from the analysis, 45 or so CVID repertoires remained. TCRdb's version of the immuneACCESS table is confined to in-frame rearrangements and falls short of the full clone set. An unresolved V gene accounts for under half of the shortfall where checked; the remainder is of unknown origin. That table gives V, J and clone size, and the DNA gave D and trimming. The sample has about 52,000 clones on record, with no singletons. Around 1.8% of the sample goes to the ten largest clones.

These data are taken from a study of T cell clonality in common variable immunodeficiency (dated by TCRdb to about 2015). Broader findings and caveats from the paper: According to the authors, finding the cause of the higher clonality in CVID would require sequencing the repertoires of T cell subpopulations. TCRbeta clonality was higher in CVID subjects than in healthy controls (t-test p = 0.018), and the increase was most characteristic of about a third of subjects. Reportedly, TCRbeta sequences from CVID had fewer deletions and N-nucleotide insertions, and highly modified clones with 13 or more V deletions were absent from CVID. Healthy controls shared more TCRbeta clones with each other than CVID subjects shared among themselves (p < 0.0001). Patient heterogeneity within the CVID cohort put limits on correlating repertoire features with clinical complications. Even though DNA input was equal, the average per sample came to some 82,000 unique sequences for controls compared with around 32,000 for CVID samples.

The receptor's source is a person aged 18 to 75 in good health. The chain is encoded by TRBV9 joined to TRBJ1-2; TRBD1 is a weak D gene call, 6 bases matching. Sequenced: peripheral blood mononuclear cells. CDR3 DNA, as far as it was read: TGTGCCAGCAGCGTAGACGTGAAGGTAGGGGGTAACTATGGC. Translated, it reads CASSVDVKVGGNYG. Given in full, the CDR3 is CASSVDVKVGGNYGYTF.